These 23 T cell receptor beta chains were all obtained from the same sample, sequenced in a study of blood T cell repertoires in COVID-19. The data were produced by immunoSEQ multiplex PCR, yet TCRdb's version contains in-frame clones alone and is incomplete. The sample consists of a few hundred thousand clones, around 84% of them appearing once. Sequencing was done on a sample of PBMCs or T cells enriched from blood (not recorded which). These receptor sequences come from a woman aged 18-29 years who had recovered from COVID-19.

This rearrangement joins TRBV7-8 to TRBJ1-2, with 8 bases that match TRBD1. Germline CDR1 SGHVS, CDR2 FQNEAQ. CDR3 length equals 14 residues. V lost 8 bases to trimming and J lost 1 base; unmatched junction nucleotides: 6. CDR3 region: CASGQGAYNYGYTF. CDR3 in DNA: TGTGCCAGCGGCCAGGGGGCCTATAACTATGGCTACACCTTC.

The chain uses TRBV15 and TRBJ1-3; D is ambiguous. Looked up from germline, CDR1 is LNHNV and CDR2 is YYDKDF (reference sequence). The CDR3 covers 16 residues. The V end lost 0 bases, the J end lost 0 bases, and 9 bases lay between the germline ends. CDR3 protein: CATSRDPYSSGNTIYF. CDR3 bases: TGTGCCACCAGCAGAGACCCGTACAGCTCTGGAAACACCATATATTTT.

The rearrangement joins TRBV5-1 to TRBJ1-1; D unclear. The germline V gene has CDR1 SGHRS and CDR2 YFSETQ. The CDR3 spans 13 residues. V lost 5 bases to trimming and J lost 3 bases, with 11 bases between them. The CDR3 sequence: CASSGDSDTEAFF. The CDR3 DNA sequence: TGCGCCAGCAGTGGTGACTCGGACACTGAAGCTTTCTTT.

This chain connects TRBV9 to TRBJ1-1; the match to TRBD1 covers 9 bases. CDR3 length: 17 residues. Losses at the gene ends were 3 bases for V and 0 bases for J; bases not matched to a gene: 9. Germline assignment: CDR1 SGDLS and CDR2 YYNGEE. Here the CDR3 DNA reads TGTGCCAGCAGCGACCGGGACAGGGCTGTCATGAACACTGAAGCTTTCTTT. Encoded protein: CASSDRDRAVMNTEAFF.

This clone was observed a single time. This chain joins TRBV3-1 (or the pseudogene TRBV3-2) and TRBJ1-2; TRBD1 is a possible D gene (6 bases). There are 15 residues in the CDR3. In germline, CDR1 is LGHDT, CDR2 YNNKEL (reference sequence). Between the trimmed V and J ends, which lost 4 bases and 3 bases, there was a span of 15 bases. The CDR3 DNA reads as TGTGCCAGCAGCCCCCTTTATCAGGGGCACTATGGCTACACCTTC. It is translated as CASSPLYQGHYGYTF.

The CDR3 nucleotides are TGTGCCAGTAGTCCTTACCGGGACATACAAGAGACCCAGTACTTC. The encoded protein is CASSPYRDIQETQYF. The V gene is TRBV19, the J gene TRBJ2-5; TRBD1 might be the D (6 bases). Germline assignment: CDR1 LNHDA and CDR2 SQIVND (reference sequence). Trimming left V 5 bases short and J 2 bases short, with 15 bases between. The CDR3 is 15 amino acids.

The CDR3 loop reads CASSSIRGTEAFF. DNA for the CDR3: TGTGCCAGCAGCTCAATCAGGGGCACTGAAGCTTTCTTT. The chain carries TRBV11-1 and TRBJ1-1; D is perhaps TRBD1 (6 bases). Germline V lookup: CDR1 SGHAT, CDR2 FQDESV (reference sequence). Trimming cost V 4 bases and J 4 bases, with 10 bases left between them. This CDR3 comprises 13 residues.

The rearrangement links TRBV6-5 to TRBJ1-4; D not resolved. Looked up from germline, CDR1 is MNHEY and CDR2 is SVGAGI. V was cut by 0 bases and J by 7 bases, with 9 bases left in between. CDR3 length equals 14 residues. In DNA, the CDR3 is TGTGCCAGCAGTTACTCGGCACAGTTTGAAAAACTGTTTTTT. Translating gives CASSYSAQFEKLFF.

The rearrangement uses TRBV27 and TRBJ1-2; TRBD1 aligns across 9 bases. CDR3 size: 15 residues. With 2 bases clipped from V and 2 bases from J, the junction kept 3 bases outside the gene matches. Germline CDR1 MNHEY, CDR2 SMNVEV (reference sequence). CDR3 nucleotide sequence: TGTGCCAGCAGTTTAACAGGGGGCATAAACTATGGCTACACCTTC. It specifies CASSLTGGINYGYTF.

The rearrangement links TRBV19 to TRBJ1-5; D not certain. The germline V gene encodes CDR1 LNHDA and CDR2 SQIVND (reference sequence). The CDR3 consists of 15 residues. The ends were cut back, 6 bases at V and 4 bases at J, with 16 bases in the middle. The CDR3 bases are TGTGCCAGTAGGACGAACTACGGGGTTAATCAGCCCCAGCATTTT. Residues: CASRTNYGVNQPQHF.

This clone was recorded once. This chain's CDR3 is CASSYSRGTDTQYF. CDR3 coding DNA: TGTGCCAGCAGTTACTCCCGAGGCACAGATACGCAGTATTTT. This chain connects TRBV6-5 to TRBJ2-3; D ambiguous. Trimming shortened V by 0 bases and J by 1 base, and 5 bases separated the two germline ends. CDR3 length: 14 amino acids. Germline V gives CDR1 MNHEY, CDR2 SVGAGI.

The genes are TRBV28 and TRBJ1-2, with no clear D. V lost 6 bases to trimming and J lost 6 bases, with 14 bases between them. The CDR3 is made up of 13 amino acids. Germline CDR1 is MDHEN and CDR2 is SYDVKM. The CDR3 loop reads CASSVGRVDGYTF. CDR3 DNA: TGTGCCAGCAGCGTCGGGCGGGTAGATGGCTACACCTTC.

V gene TRBV4-1 combines with J gene TRBJ1-1; D remains unclear. This CDR3 has 15 amino acids. Germline values: CDR1 MGHRA, CDR2 YSYEKL. V lost 0 bases and J 4 bases, leaving 12 bases between the germline ends. The chain's CDR3 is CASSQDPTGSTEAFF. Here the CDR3 DNA reads TGCGCCAGCAGCCAAGATCCTACGGGGAGCACTGAAGCTTTCTTT.

This clone has ten or more counts. The rearrangement joins TRBV5-1 to TRBJ2-7; perhaps TRBD1 as D (6 bases). This CDR3 has 15 residues. Trimming cost V 4 bases and J 2 bases, with 16 bases left between them. Germline CDR1 reads SGHRS; CDR2 reads YFSETQ. In nucleotides, the CDR3 is TGCGCCAGCAGCAAAGCCGGGACAACCACCTACGAGCAGTACTTC. Translated: CASSKAGTTTYEQYF.

This chain links TRBV5-6 with TRBJ2-7; 8 bases map to TRBD2. Germline CDR1 reads SGHDT; CDR2 reads YYEEEE. The CDR3 sequence is 15 residues long. Trimming at V came to 4 bases and at J to 2 bases, leaving 8 bases not matched to a gene. The DNA for the CDR3 is TGTGCCAGCAGCGAAAGGACTAGCCCCACCTACGAGCAGTACTTC. Translation gives CASSERTSPTYEQYF.

Only a few counts were recorded for this clone. V usage is TRBV21-1 and J usage is TRBJ1-2. TRBV21-1 is flagged as a pseudogene. The CDR3 is 10 amino acids. CDR3 bases: TGTGCCAGCAGCTCGCGGGGCTACACCTTC. As protein: CASSSRGYTF.

The V and J genes are TRBV6-4 and TRBJ2-1; TRBD1 might be the D (6 bases). This CDR3 region has 15 residues. With 4 bases removed from V and 4 bases from J, the gap between germline ends came to 14 bases. Germline values: CDR1 MRHNA, CDR2 SNTAGT. CDR3 amino acids: CASSVIDRKYNEQFF. CDR3 coding DNA: TGTGCCAGCAGTGTCATCGACAGGAAATACAATGAGCAGTTCTTC.

The chain has TRBV7-9 and TRBJ2-6; TRBD1 aligns across 7 bases. The J segment lost 4 bases and the V segment lost 5 bases, leaving 17 bases of the junction unmatched. The CDR3 extends over 19 amino acids. Looked up from germline, CDR1 is SEHNR and CDR2 is FQNEAQ (reference sequence). The DNA for the CDR3 is TGTGCCAGCAGCCAACCCACAGGGGACCCTTTTTCGGGGGCCAACGTCCTGACTTTC. It translates to CASSQPTGDPFSGANVLTF.

The CDR3 coding sequence is TGTGCCAGCAGCTTAACGGGGACAGGGGACTATGGCTACACCTTC. Its translation is CASSLTGTGDYGYTF. The rearrangement links TRBV7-9 to TRBJ1-2; the match to TRBD1 covers 10 bases. Germline loops: CDR1 SEHNR, CDR2 FQNEAQ (reference sequence). The CDR3 length is 15 residues. The junction had 3 bases not matched to a gene; V was cut back by 2 bases and J by 3 bases.

This chain joins TRBV6-5 and TRBJ2-7, with 9 bases fitting TRBD2. J lost 0 bases, V lost 2 bases, and 5 bases had no gene match. Germline V CDR1 and CDR2: MNHEY, SVGAGI. The CDR3 contains 16 residues. CDR3 in amino acids: CASSYSTSGLSYEQYF. DNA of the CDR3: TGTGCCAGCAGTTACAGCACTAGCGGGCTCTCCTACGAGCAGTACTTC.

This clone was observed a handful of times. The chain's CDR3 is CASSQDSFKGQPQHF. The CDR3 DNA reads TGTGCCAGCAGCCAAGACAGTTTCAAGGGACAGCCCCAGCATTTT. This chain connects TRBV16 to TRBJ1-5; tentative D call: TRBD1 (5 bases). V lost 2 bases to trimming and J lost 7 bases, with 15 bases between them. Per germline, CDR1 KGHSY and CDR2 FQNENV. The CDR3 contains 15 residues.

J is TRBJ2-7 and V is TRBV6-6, with TRBD1 matching over 11 bases. The V segment lost 5 bases and the J segment 2 bases; nucleotides outside the gene matches: 5. Looked up from germline, CDR1 is MNHNY and CDR2 is SVGAGI (reference sequence). This CDR3 is 15 amino acids long. DNA of the CDR3: TGTGCCAGCAGTAGGGGACAGGGGGGGACCTACGAGCAGTACTTC. Translation gives CASSRGQGGTYEQYF.

V usage is TRBV28 and J usage is TRBJ1-4, with 7 bases lining up with TRBD1. Germline assignment: CDR1 MDHEN and CDR2 SYDVKM. V shed 4 bases and J 5 bases; nucleotides not matched to a gene: 10. This CDR3 contains 16 residues. The CDR3 region has the DNA TGTGCCAGCAGTTCGATGGGGACAGATGCAAATGAAAAACTGTTTTTT. Encoded protein: CASSSMGTDANEKLFF.